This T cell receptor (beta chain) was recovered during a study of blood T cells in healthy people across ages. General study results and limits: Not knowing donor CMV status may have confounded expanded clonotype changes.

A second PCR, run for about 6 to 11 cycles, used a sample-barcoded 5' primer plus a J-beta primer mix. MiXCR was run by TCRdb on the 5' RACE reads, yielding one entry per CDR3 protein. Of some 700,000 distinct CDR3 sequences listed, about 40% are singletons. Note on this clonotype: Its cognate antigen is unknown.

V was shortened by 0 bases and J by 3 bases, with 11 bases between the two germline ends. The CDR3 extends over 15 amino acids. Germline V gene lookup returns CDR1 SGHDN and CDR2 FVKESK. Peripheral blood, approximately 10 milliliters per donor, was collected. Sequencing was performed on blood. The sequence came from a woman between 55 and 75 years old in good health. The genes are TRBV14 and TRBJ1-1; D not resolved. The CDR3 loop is CASSQETPEHTEAFF. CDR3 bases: TGTGCCAGCAGCCAAGAGACACCGGAACACACTGAAGCTTTCTTT.